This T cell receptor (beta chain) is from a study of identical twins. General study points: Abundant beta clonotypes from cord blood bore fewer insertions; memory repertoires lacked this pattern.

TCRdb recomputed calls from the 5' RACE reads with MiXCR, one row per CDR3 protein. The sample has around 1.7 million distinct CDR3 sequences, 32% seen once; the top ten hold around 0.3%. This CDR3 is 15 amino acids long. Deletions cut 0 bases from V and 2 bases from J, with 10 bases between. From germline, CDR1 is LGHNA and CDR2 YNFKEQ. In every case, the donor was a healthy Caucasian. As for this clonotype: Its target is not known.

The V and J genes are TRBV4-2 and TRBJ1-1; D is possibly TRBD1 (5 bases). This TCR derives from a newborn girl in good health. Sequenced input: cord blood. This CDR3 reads CASSQDFGANTEAFF. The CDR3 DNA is TGTGCCAGCAGCCAAGATTTTGGGGCTAACACTGAAGCTTTCTTT.